Following are 13 T cell receptor beta chains from one sample sequenced in a study of T-cell memory formation after mild COVID-19 (dated by TCRdb to about 2021). Preparation of the library involved 5' RACE. Instrument used: Illumina NovaSeq 6000. TCRdb ran its own pipeline on the public reads, namely fastp trimming at Q25 and MiXCR clone calling, and kept in-frame beta chains. CDR3 protein sequences are deduplicated, and each keeps its most common genes and DNA. For this sample the table gives approximately 270,000 distinct CDR3 sequences, of which about a sixth were detected only once. 20% to 25% of the sample is in the top ten clones. What was sequenced was PBMCs or a T cell subset sorted from them (not recorded which). All receptors derive from a man between 18 and 29 years old who had mild COVID-19 (a few samples of this study predate the infection). The sample titles of this study are shuffled in the database, so cell type and time point are left out; the donor was told from shared clones.

V and J are TRBV12-3 or TRBV12-4 and TRBJ1-2; maybe TRBD1 (6 bases). V was shortened by 6 bases and J by 5 bases, with 16 bases between the two germline ends. This CDR3 contains 14 residues. The CDR3 sequence is CASSNRVPPYGYTF. The CDR3 nucleotides are TGTGCCAGCAGCAACAGGGTTCCTCCTTATGGCTACACCTTC.

In this sample, this clonotype turned up a few times. CDR3 region: CASSLWGINQPQHF. The DNA for the CDR3 is TGTGCCAGCTCTCTATGGGGGATCAATCAGCCCCAGCATTTT. This rearrangement joins TRBV11-1 to TRBJ1-5; D may be TRBD1 (5 bases). V shed 8 bases and J shed 3 bases, with 14 bases lying between them. There are 14 residues in the CDR3. Germline CDR1 and CDR2: SGHAT and FQDESV (reference sequence).

This clonotype was picked up many times. The chain has TRBV27 and TRBJ2-1; 11 nucleotides line up with TRBD2. Germline V gene lookup returns CDR1 MNHEY and CDR2 SMNVEV (reference sequence). The CDR3 has 16 residues. V lost 5 bases and J lost 3; bases outside the gene matches: 6. The CDR3 DNA reads TGTGCCAGCAGTGCCCTGACTAGCGGGGTCTACAATGAGCAGTTCTTC. Its translation: CASSALTSGVYNEQFF.

This clonotype was recorded a few times. This sequence joins TRBV12-3 or TRBV12-4 and TRBJ1-1, with D tentatively TRBD1 (6 bases). The V gene lost 2 bases and the J gene lost 10 bases, with 11 bases spanning the gap. This CDR3 is 12 amino acids long. The CDR3 protein is CASSLFRGRAFF. The CDR3 DNA sequence: TGTGCCAGCAGTTTATTCAGGGGCCGAGCTTTCTTT.

The chain joins TRBV7-2 to TRBJ2-3, with 8 bases lining up with TRBD2. In germline, CDR1 is SGHTA, CDR2 FQGNSA. The CDR3 length is 17 residues. Unmatched junction bases numbered 15, after V lost 5 bases and J lost 5 bases. The CDR3 nucleotides read TGTGCCAGCAGCCCCCTCGAGACGGCGGGAGGAGAAGATACGCAGTATTTT. This encodes CASSPLETAGGEDTQYF.

This clonotype has more than one count but fewer than ten. The chain is built from TRBV5-1 and TRBJ2-7, with TRBD2 identical over 12 bases. In germline, CDR1 is SGHRS, CDR2 YFSETQ. CDR3 length equals 16 residues. V gave up 2 bases and J gave up 2 bases; unmatched junction bases: 5. The DNA for the CDR3 is TGCGCCAGCAGCTTCCGGACTAGCGGGGACCCCTACGAGCAGTACTTC. Translated: CASSFRTSGDPYEQYF.

In this sample, this clonotype turned up a few times. The genes are TRBV7-2 and TRBJ2-3, with D possibly matching TRBD2 (5 bases). Germline loops: CDR1 SGHTA, CDR2 FQGNSA. V was trimmed by 5 bases and J by 2 bases, leaving 11 bases between them. The CDR3 totals 14 residues. CDR3 nucleotide sequence: TGTGCCAGCAGCCCCGGACTGGCCACAGATACGCAGTATTTT. Its protein product is CASSPGLATDTQYF.

The chain uses TRBV6-5 and TRBJ1-5; D is perhaps TRBD1 (6 bases). Trimming took off 6 bases at V and 5 bases at J, with 11 bases between the two ends. Per germline, CDR1 MNHEY and CDR2 SVGAGI. This CDR3 has 13 amino acids. The CDR3 DNA is TGTGCCAGCAGCCCGGGGGGCTATCAGCCCCAGCATTTT. Amino acid sequence: CASSPGGYQPQHF.

The chain couples TRBV29-1 to TRBJ2-7; D may be TRBD1 or TRBD2 (5 bases each). Trimming took 4 bases from V and 6 from J, leaving 16 bases between them. Germline V gene sequence: CDR1 SQVTM, CDR2 ANQGSEA. This CDR3 region has 13 residues. This CDR3 reads CSVGLDRGVEQYF. The CDR3 nucleotides are TGCAGCGTTGGTCTTGATCGAGGGGTCGAGCAGTACTTC.

A few counts support this clonotype. The chain carries TRBV7-9 and TRBJ2-5; 11 nucleotides line up with TRBD2. The CDR3 length is 14 residues. V lost 5 bases, J lost 4 bases, and 3 bases stayed unmatched. The germline V gene has CDR1 SEHNR and CDR2 FQNEAQ (reference sequence). The CDR3 here is CASSVTSGGETQYF. The CDR3 DNA sequence: TGTGCCAGCAGCGTAACTAGCGGGGGAGAGACCCAGTACTTC.

The chain is built from TRBV12-3 or TRBV12-4 and TRBJ1-5; D unclear. CDR3 size: 15 residues. The ends were cut back, 0 bases at V and 1 base at J, with 7 bases in the middle. Here the CDR3 reads CASSLAVQSNQPQHF. The CDR3 region has the DNA TGTGCCAGCAGTTTAGCGGTGCAGAGCAATCAGCCCCAGCATTTT.

This clonotype occurred a few times. V usage is TRBV19 and J usage is TRBJ1-5; 12 bases fit TRBD1. V lost 9 bases, J lost 6 bases, and 3 bases stayed unmatched. Germline V gene data show CDR1 as LNHDA and CDR2 as SQIVND (reference sequence). The CDR3 is 13 residues long. The CDR3: CASWDRGPQPQHF. CDR3 bases: TGTGCCAGCTGGGACAGGGGGCCTCAGCCCCAGCATTTT.

This clonotype occurred a few times. The V call is TRBV6-2 or TRBV6-3, the J call TRBJ2-3; 11 positions match TRBD2. Looked up from germline, CDR1 is MNHEY and CDR2 is SVGEGT. Trimming at V came to 6 bases and at J to 5 bases, leaving 10 bases not matched to a gene. This CDR3 is built from 16 residues. Here the CDR3 reads CASRRDSGGVEDTQYF. CDR3 sequence (DNA): TGTGCCAGCAGGCGCGATAGCGGGGGGGTGGAAGATACGCAGTATTTT.